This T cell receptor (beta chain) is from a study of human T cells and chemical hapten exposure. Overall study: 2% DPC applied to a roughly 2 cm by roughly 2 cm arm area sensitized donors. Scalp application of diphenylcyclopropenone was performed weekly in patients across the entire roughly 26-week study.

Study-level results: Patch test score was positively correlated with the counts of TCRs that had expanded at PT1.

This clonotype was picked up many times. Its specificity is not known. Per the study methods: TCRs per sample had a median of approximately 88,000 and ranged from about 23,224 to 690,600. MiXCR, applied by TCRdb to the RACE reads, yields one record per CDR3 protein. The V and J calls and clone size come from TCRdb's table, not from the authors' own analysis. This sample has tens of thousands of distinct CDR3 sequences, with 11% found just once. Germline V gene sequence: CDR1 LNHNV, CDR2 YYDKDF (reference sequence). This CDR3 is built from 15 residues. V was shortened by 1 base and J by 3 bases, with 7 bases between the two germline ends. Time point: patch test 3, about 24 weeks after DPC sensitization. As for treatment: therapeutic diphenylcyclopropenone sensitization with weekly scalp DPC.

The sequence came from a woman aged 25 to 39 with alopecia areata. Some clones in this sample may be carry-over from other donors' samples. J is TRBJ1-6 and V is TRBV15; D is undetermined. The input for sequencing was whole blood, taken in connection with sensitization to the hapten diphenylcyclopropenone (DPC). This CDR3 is CATSRGGNYNSPLHF. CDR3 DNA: TGTGCCACCAGCAGAGGTGGCAACTATAATTCACCCCTCCACTTT.